The 8 T cell receptor beta chains below come from one sample, sequenced in a study of blood T cell repertoires in COVID-19. Only in-frame clones appear in the TCRdb table, and some are missing; sequencing was by immunoSEQ multiplex PCR. The table includes 450,000 to 500,000 clones, 75% to 90% detected once. The sequenced sample consisted of peripheral blood. These receptors were collected from a human donor in a cohort sampled during active COVID-19.

The chain uses TRBV2 and TRBJ1-1; D may be TRBD1 (6 bases). This CDR3 has 13 residues. Germline V lookup: CDR1 SNHLY, CDR2 FYNNEI. Trimming removed 6 bases from V and 0 bases from J, with 8 bases in between. The CDR3 DNA follows: TGTGCCAGCAGACAGGGTATGAACACTGAAGCTTTCTTT. It encodes CASRQGMNTEAFF.

The rearrangement joins TRBV28 to TRBJ1-5, with TRBD1 as a possible D gene (5 bases). This CDR3 has 16 residues. CDR1 and CDR2 from the germline V gene are MDHEN and SYDVKM. Trimming stripped 2 bases from V and 2 bases from J, with 13 bases between. The CDR3 coding sequence is TGTGCCAGCAGTTTAGAATGGGGGGTGGGCAATCAGCCCCAGCATTTT. It codes for CASSLEWGVGNQPQHF.

The chain uses TRBV6-5 and TRBJ1-1; no definite D call. The CDR3 is made up of 10 amino acids. Trimming left V 8 bases short and J 11 bases short, with 12 bases between. Germline CDR1 MNHEY, CDR2 SVGAGI. Here the CDR3 reads CASGEVNAFF. The CDR3 DNA follows: TGTGCCAGCGGAGAGGTAAACGCTTTCTTT.

The chain has TRBV3-1 (or the pseudogene TRBV3-2) and TRBJ1-4; TRBD1 matches at 10 bases. V was clipped by 1 base and J by 7 bases; unmatched bases: 0. CDR3 length: 14 residues. Germline values: CDR1 LGHDT, CDR2 YNNKEL (reference sequence). The CDR3 DNA reads as TGTGCCAGCAGCCAAGGGGACAGGGGTGAAAAACTGTTTTTT. It translates to CASSQGDRGEKLFF.

V usage is TRBV6-5 and J usage is TRBJ2-3, with 9 bases lining up with TRBD2. CDR1 is MNHEY, CDR2 SVGAGI, per germline. The CDR3 consists of 16 residues. Trimming at V came to 0 bases and at J to 7 bases, leaving 8 bases not matched to a gene. CDR3 sequence: CASSYSTGGRANTQYF. The CDR3 DNA sequence: TGTGCCAGCAGTTACTCGACTGGCGGGAGGGCGAATACGCAGTATTTT.

This sequence joins TRBV3-1 (or the pseudogene TRBV3-2) and TRBJ1-2; D unclear. Germline assignment: CDR1 LGHDT and CDR2 YNNKEL (reference sequence). The CDR3 has 14 residues. Trimming left V 0 bases short and J 4 bases short, with 9 bases between. CDR3 sequence (DNA): TGTGCCAGCAGCCAAGAGGTACAGTTCTATGGCTACACCTTC. It yields the protein CASSQEVQFYGYTF.

This chain joins TRBV5-6 and TRBJ1-3, with 7 bases identical to TRBD1. J was trimmed by 0 bases and V by 6 bases; bases with no gene match: 12. Germline lookup yields CDR1 SGHDT and CDR2 YYEEEE. This CDR3 comprises 17 residues. CDR3 sequence reads: CASTRRRTGSSGNTIYF. As DNA, the CDR3 is TGTGCCAGCACCCGGCGGCGGACAGGCTCCTCTGGAAACACCATATATTTT.

This clone was detected once. CDR3 sequence reads: CASSSRTGVGQPQHF. The CDR3 DNA reads as TGTGCCAGCAGTTCCCGAACAGGGGTCGGCCAGCCCCAGCATTTT. The chain joins TRBV27 to TRBJ1-5; 7 nucleotides line up with TRBD1. The CDR3 consists of 15 residues. V gave up 4 bases and J gave up 7 bases; unmatched junction bases: 10. Germline CDR1 and CDR2: MNHEY and SMNVEV (reference sequence).